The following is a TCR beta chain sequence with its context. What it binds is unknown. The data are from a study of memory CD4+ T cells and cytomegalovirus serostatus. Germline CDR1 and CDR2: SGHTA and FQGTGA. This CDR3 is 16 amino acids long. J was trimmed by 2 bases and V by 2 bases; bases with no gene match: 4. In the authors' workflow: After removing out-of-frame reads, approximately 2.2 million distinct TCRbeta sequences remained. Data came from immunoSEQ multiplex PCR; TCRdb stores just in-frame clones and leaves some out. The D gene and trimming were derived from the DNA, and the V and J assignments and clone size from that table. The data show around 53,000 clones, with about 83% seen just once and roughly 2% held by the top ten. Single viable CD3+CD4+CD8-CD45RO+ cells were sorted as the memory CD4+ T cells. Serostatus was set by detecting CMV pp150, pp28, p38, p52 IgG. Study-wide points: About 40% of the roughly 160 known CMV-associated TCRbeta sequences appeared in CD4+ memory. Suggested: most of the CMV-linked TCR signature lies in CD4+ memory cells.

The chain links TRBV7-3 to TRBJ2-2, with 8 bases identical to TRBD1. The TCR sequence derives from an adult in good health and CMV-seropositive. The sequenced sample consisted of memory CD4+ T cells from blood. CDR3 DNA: TGTGCCAGCAGCTTAGGGGGACAGGCAAACACCGGGGAGCTGTTTTTT. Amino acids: CASSLGGQANTGELFF.